A few counts support the clone carrying this T cell receptor beta chain. One end of the junction fails to match germline, which may point to a read error. The CDR3 has 14 residues. Germline assignment: CDR1 MNHEY and CDR2 SMNVEV (reference sequence). This sample is part of a study of T cells in Graves' hyperthyroidism and ophthalmopathy. Amplification targeted TCR beta CDR3 regions from RNA transcripts. The primer set for the first-round RT-PCR of the TCR CDR3 was HTBI. TCRdb reanalysed the multiplex PCR reads using MiXCR and keeps one entry per CDR3 protein. Among around 340,000 distinct CDR3 sequences, about a sixth were seen once, and the ten largest hold 30% to 35%.

The chain carries TRBV27 and TRBJ2-7; the match to TRBD1 covers 10 bases. The sequenced sample was blood. This clonotype was obtained from a woman aged 30 to 39 with Graves' hyperthyroidism that later progressed to Graves' ophthalmopathy. CDR3 protein: CAGSLGTGAYEQYF. The CDR3 DNA is TGTGCCGGCAGTTTAGGGACAGGGGCCTACGAGCAGTACTTC.